These 22 T cell receptor beta chains came from one sample sequenced in a study of blood T cell repertoires in COVID-19. Here immunoSEQ multiplex PCR was the method, and the copy in TCRdb shows in-frame clones only, minus some. The table shows 400,000 to 450,000 clones, with about 90% occurring only once. Sequencing was carried out using PBMCs or T cells enriched from blood (not recorded which). The receptors here all came from a young man who had recovered from COVID-19.

The J gene is TRBJ1-5, the V gene TRBV6-5, with a tentative D call TRBD1 (6 bases). Trimming took 5 bases from V and 7 from J, leaving 12 bases between them. Germline V gene sequence: CDR1 MNHEY, CDR2 SVGAGI. This CDR3 spans 13 amino acids. CDR3 nucleotide sequence: TGTGCCAGCAGTCTAACAGGGAAACAGCCCCAGCATTTT. It translates to CASSLTGKQPQHF.

The J gene is TRBJ1-5, the V gene TRBV7-8; D gene unclear. V was pared by 5 bases and J by 3 bases, with 14 bases between. CDR1 and CDR2 from the germline V gene are SGHVS and FQNEAQ. The CDR3 totals 15 residues. For the CDR3, the DNA is TGTGCCAGCAGCCTCTTGCGGGGATTCAATCAGCCCCAGCATTTT. Amino acids: CASSLLRGFNQPQHF.

This clone was detected a few times. This chain joins TRBV9 and TRBJ2-2, with 9 bases aligning to TRBD1. Germline-derived CDR1 and CDR2 are SGDLS and YYNGEE. CDR3 length: 20 amino acids. The J segment lost 1 base and the V segment lost 0 bases, leaving 13 bases of the junction unmatched. CDR3 loop: CASSVGLRWGDRENTGELFF. CDR3 nucleotide sequence: TGTGCCAGCAGCGTAGGTCTTCGGTGGGGGGACAGGGAGAACACCGGGGAGCTGTTTTTT.

The genes are TRBV19 and TRBJ2-7, with a weak D call TRBD2 (5 bases). Deletions cut 3 bases from V and 6 bases from J, with 9 bases between. The CDR3 covers 12 residues. Germline CDR1 LNHDA, CDR2 SQIVND (reference sequence). CDR3 loop: CASSIAGVEQYF. In DNA, the CDR3 is TGTGCCAGTAGTATTGCCGGGGTCGAGCAGTACTTC. Supplemented by reference TRBV19 and TRBJ2-7, the full variable domain reads DGGITQSPKYLFRKEGQNVTLSCEQNLNHDAMYWYRQDPGQGLRLIYYSQIVNDFQKGDIAEGYSVSREKKESFPLTVTSAQKNPTAFYLCASSIAGVEQYFGPGTRLTVT.

J is TRBJ1-5 and V is TRBV6-5; D call uncertain. CDR1 and CDR2 (germline): MNHEY, SVGAGI. Trimming removed 8 bases at V and 0 bases at J, with 11 bases between. This CDR3 has 14 amino acids. The CDR3 is CASSARYSNQPQHF. Here the CDR3 DNA reads TGTGCCAGCTCAGCGCGCTATAGCAATCAGCCCCAGCATTTT.

This clone appeared a single time. This rearrangement joins TRBV19 to TRBJ1-1; D not certain. The V gene's germline CDR1 is LNHDA and CDR2 SQIVND (reference sequence). The CDR3 runs to 13 residues. Trimming took off 6 bases at V and 3 bases at J, with 11 bases between the two ends. The CDR3 loop reads CASRPDSDTEAFF. Written as DNA, the CDR3 is TGTGCCAGTAGGCCCGATTCGGACACTGAAGCTTTCTTT. Full variable domain (outside the CDR3, taken from reference TRBV19 and TRBJ1-1): DGGITQSPKYLFRKEGQNVTLSCEQNLNHDAMYWYRQDPGQGLRLIYYSQIVNDFQKGDIAEGYSVSREKKESFPLTVTSAQKNPTAFYLCASRPDSDTEAFFGQGTRLTVV.

The V gene is TRBV5-4, the J gene TRBJ1-1, with 10 bases lining up with TRBD1. Germline CDR1 and CDR2: SGHNT and YYREEE (reference sequence). This CDR3 region has 18 residues. Unmatched junction bases numbered 15, after V lost 7 bases and J lost 0 bases. The CDR3 coding sequence is TGTGCCAGCCGGAGGTTAGACGGGACAGGGGCTTTGAACACTGAAGCTTTCTTT. It yields the protein CASRRLDGTGALNTEAFF.

This chain links TRBV6-5 with TRBJ1-2; 7 nucleotides line up with TRBD1. The CDR3 spans 12 residues. CDR1 is MNHEY, CDR2 SVGAGI, per germline. The V and J ends lost 10 bases and 6 bases, in that order; junction bases with no gene match: 8. The CDR3 reads CAIRTGGNGYTF. DNA for the CDR3: TGTGCCATCAGGACAGGCGGAAATGGCTACACCTTC.

The count of this clone is one. This chain uses TRBV18 with TRBJ1-1; D is ambiguous. CDR1 is KGHSH and CDR2 is LQKENI in the germline V gene. V was pared by 2 bases and J by 0 bases, with 7 bases between. CDR3 length: 14 residues. The CDR3 nucleotides are TGTGCCAGCTCACCATCGGTAGTGAACACTGAAGCTTTCTTT. This gives the protein CASSPSVVNTEAFF.

The V gene is TRBV3-1 (or the pseudogene TRBV3-2), the J gene TRBJ1-6; D might be TRBD1 (5 bases). The CDR3 extends over 14 amino acids. Germline lookup yields CDR1 LGHDT and CDR2 YNNKEL (reference sequence). The CDR3 protein is CATRRGTYNSPLHF. In nucleotides, the CDR3 is TGTGCTACGCGGAGGGGCACCTATAATTCACCCCTCCACTTT.

The gene calls are TRBV28 and TRBJ1-6; 9 nucleotides agree with TRBD1. V lost 5 bases and J lost 9; bases outside the gene matches: 5. CDR3 length: 14 residues. Germline V CDR1 and CDR2: MDHEN, SYDVKM. This CDR3 reads CASSPGTGRSPLHF. CDR3 DNA: TGTGCCAGCAGTCCCGGGACAGGGCGTTCACCCCTCCACTTT.

This chain joins TRBV29-1 and TRBJ1-2; 10 positions agree with TRBD1. Losses at the gene ends were 3 bases for V and 4 bases for J; bases not matched to a gene: 5. Germline V gene data show CDR1 as SQVTM and CDR2 as ANQGSEA. The CDR3 has 14 residues. CDR3: CSVEGTGATYGYTF. In DNA, the CDR3 is TGCAGCGTTGAGGGGACAGGGGCGACCTATGGCTACACCTTC. Full variable domain (outside the CDR3, taken from reference TRBV29-1 and TRBJ1-2): SAVISQKPSRDICQRGTSLTIQCQVDSQVTMMFWYRQQPGQSLTLIATANQGSEATYESGFVIDKFPISRPNLTFSTLTVSNMSPEDSSIYLCSVEGTGATYGYTFGSGTRLTVV.

V and J are TRBV18 and TRBJ1-4, with D unclear. The CDR3 runs to 14 residues. Trimming removed 4 bases from V and 4 bases from J, with 10 bases in between. Germline V CDR1 and CDR2: KGHSH, LQKENI. CDR3 nucleotide sequence: TGTGCCAGCTCACTCCAGGCGCTTAATGAAAAACTGTTTTTT. Translating gives CASSLQALNEKLFF.

This sequence joins TRBV10-3 and TRBJ2-2, with a weak D call TRBD1 (6 bases). Trimming stripped 0 bases from V and 4 bases from J, with 9 bases between. The CDR3 is 15 residues long. The germline V gene has CDR1 ENHRY and CDR2 SYGVKD. The CDR3 is CAISESQDSTGELFF. Written as DNA, the CDR3 is TGTGCCATCAGTGAGTCTCAGGACAGCACCGGGGAGCTGTTTTTT.

The J gene is TRBJ2-3, the V gene TRBV7-6, with D possibly matching TRBD1 (5 bases). The ends were cut back, 4 bases at V and 1 base at J, with 15 bases in the middle. The germline CDR1 and CDR2 sequences are SGHVS and FNYEAQ. There are 16 residues in the CDR3. CDR3 region: CASSSVQGTGTDTQYF. For the CDR3, the DNA is TGTGCCAGCAGCTCAGTCCAGGGTACAGGCACAGATACGCAGTATTTT.

The chain joins TRBV19 to TRBJ2-7; TRBD1 is a possible D gene (6 bases). Trimming cost V 8 bases and J 5 bases, with 22 bases left between them. The CDR3 runs to 15 residues. Germline assignment: CDR1 LNHDA and CDR2 SQIVND (reference sequence). The chain's CDR3 is CASSGTNRLPDEQYF. The CDR3 coding sequence is TGTGCCAGTTCTGGGACAAACAGGCTGCCCGACGAGCAGTACTTC.

V and J are TRBV5-1 and TRBJ2-3, with D perhaps TRBD2 (5 bases). Germline V lookup: CDR1 SGHRS, CDR2 YFSETQ. CDR3 length equals 18 residues. V was cut by 4 bases and J by 1 base, with 22 bases left in between. CDR3 region: CASSRSGMGALGTDTQYF. DNA for the CDR3: TGCGCCAGCAGCAGGAGCGGCATGGGTGCTTTAGGCACAGATACGCAGTATTTT.

V and J are TRBV2 and TRBJ2-7; unclear D gene. In germline, CDR1 is SNHLY, CDR2 FYNNEI. V shed 4 bases and J shed 3 bases, with 7 bases lying between them. The CDR3 is made up of 12 amino acids. CDR3 bases: TGTGCCAGCAGTGCGGGTGGCTACGAGCAGTACTTC. Amino acid sequence: CASSAGGYEQYF.

V usage is TRBV19 and J usage is TRBJ2-1; 7 nucleotides align to TRBD1. Germline loops: CDR1 LNHDA, CDR2 SQIVND (reference sequence). This CDR3 has 17 residues. Trimming took 1 base from V and 5 from J; bases not matched to a gene: 11. The CDR3 DNA follows: TGTGCCAGTAGTATAGGGGCCCGGGCAGGGGGACACAATGAGCAGTTCTTC. Its translation is CASSIGARAGGHNEQFF. Filled out from reference TRBV19 and TRBJ2-1, the complete variable domain reads DGGITQSPKYLFRKEGQNVTLSCEQNLNHDAMYWYRQDPGQGLRLIYYSQIVNDFQKGDIAEGYSVSREKKESFPLTVTSAQKNPTAFYLCASSIGARAGGHNEQFFGPGTRLTVL.

This rearrangement joins TRBV7-9 to TRBJ1-2, with no clear D. The V end was cut by 4 bases, the J end by 8 bases, with 17 bases between. The CDR3 spans 14 residues. From germline, CDR1 is SEHNR and CDR2 FQNEAQ (reference sequence). The CDR3 coding sequence is TGTGCCAGCAGCTCCGAACTATTTAGAAAAGGCTACACCTTC. Its translation: CASSSELFRKGYTF.

This clone was observed once. The chain joins TRBV12-2 to TRBJ1-5; TRBD1 is the table's D call and was not checked against the DNA. TRBV12-2 is a documented pseudogene. This CDR3 spans 16 amino acids. CDR3 amino acids: CASRLVAGEGDQPQHF. Here the CDR3 DNA reads TGTGCAAGTCGCTTAGTGGCAGGGGAAGGAGATCAGCCCCAGCATTTT.

V gene TRBV12-3 or TRBV12-4 combines with J gene TRBJ2-7, with 9 bases fitting TRBD2. The CDR3 length is 13 residues. J was trimmed by 6 bases and V by 5 bases; bases with no gene match: 5. This CDR3 reads CASSRTSDFEQYF. Here the CDR3 DNA reads TGTGCCAGCAGTCGGACTAGCGACTTCGAGCAGTACTTC.